This TCR beta chain stems from a study of T cell changes during pregnancy in multiple sclerosis. There are 16 residues in the CDR3. Germline CDR1 SGHKS, CDR2 YYEKEE (reference sequence). With 2 bases clipped from V and 1 base from J, the junction kept 4 bases outside the gene matches. Libraries were prepared by immunoSEQ multiplex PCR; TCRdb keeps only in-frame clonotypes and omits some of them. The table shows approximately 88,000 clones, with about 94% occurring only once. This chain uses TRBV5-5 with TRBJ1-3, with 9 positions matching TRBD1. Material: peripheral blood, obtained in the third trimester of pregnancy. This TCR was recovered from a female donor with multiple sclerosis, enrolled in a pregnancy study. The CDR3, as DNA: TGTGCCAGCAGCTTAACAGGGGGCCAGTCTGGAAACACCATATATTTT. Amino acid sequence: CASSLTGGQSGNTIYF. Combining the CDR3 with reference TRBV5-5 and TRBJ1-3 gives the whole variable domain DAGVTQSPTHLIKTRGQQVTLRCSPISGHKSVSWYQQVLGQGPQFIFQYYEKEERGRGNFPDRFSARQFPNYSSELNVNALLLGDSALYLCASSLTGGQSGNTIYFGEGSWLTVV.